Listed below are T cell receptor beta chains from one sample, sequenced in a study of long-term antiretroviral therapy in people with HIV. TCRdb's table, derived via immunoSEQ multiplex PCR, lists solely in-frame clones and lacks some. The sample has approximately 24,000 clones; 85% to 95% are singletons. The sequencing here drew on unsorted PBMCs, taken around 4.7 years after starting antiretroviral therapy. The source of these receptors is a woman in her forties or fifties with HIV. The CDR3 runs from the conserved cysteine through the conserved F or W. The order of the fields is J gene, D gene, CDR3 length, V gene, clone size, CDR3 DNA, CDR3 protein. The D gene is left open where the match is weak. Rows give clone size only sometimes, using once, few, many, or a class for an expanded clone.

TRBJ1-3 | TRBD1 | 14 | TRBV19 | once | TGTGCCAGTATTGACAGGGGAATTGGAAACACCATATATTTT | CASIDRGIGNTIYF
TRBJ2-7 | . | 13 | TRBV4-1 | . | TGCGCCAGCAGCCAAGGGTTGGCCTACGAGCAGTACTTC | CASSQGLAYEQYF
TRBJ2-7 | . | 14 | TRBV30 | . | TGTGCCTGGAGCCCGGGTGCCGTTCCCTACGAGCAGTACTTC | CAWSPGAVPYEQYF
TRBJ2-3 | . | 14 | TRBV2 | . | TGTGCCAGCAATCTTGATCTAGCCACAGATACGCAGTATTTT | CASNLDLATDTQYF
TRBJ2-7 | TRBD2 | 15 | TRBV19 | . | TGTGCCAGTAGTATGGGACTAGCGGACCAGTTGGAGCAGTACTTC | CASSMGLADQLEQYF
TRBJ2-5 | TRBD2 | 15 | TRBV7-7 | . | TGTGCCAGCAGCTCAAGCGGGAACGTCCTGGAGACCCAGTACTTC | CASSSSGNVLETQYF
TRBJ2-5 | . | 16 | TRBV2 | . | TGTGCCAGCAGTGAAGCCCCTAGCGAACCCCAAGAGACCCAGTACTTC | CASSEAPSEPQETQYF
TRBJ1-1 | . | 14 | TRBV19 | . | TGTGCCAGTAGTGTCGGACTGAAGAACACTGAAGCTTTCTTT | CASSVGLKNTEAFF
TRBJ2-6 | . | 14 | TRBV2 | . | TGTGCCAGCACAGGGGACTCTGGGGCCAACGTCCTGACTTTC | CASTGDSGANVLTF
TRBJ2-3 | . | 17 | TRBV4-3 | once | TGCGCCAGCAGCCAAGATCCGGCAGGGTCGGTCGCAGATACGCAGTATTTT | CASSQDPAGSVADTQYF
TRBJ2-7 | . | 13 | TRBV11-2 | . | TGTGCCAGCAGCTTAGGCGGGTCCTACGAGCAGTACTTC | CASSLGGSYEQYF
TRBJ2-7 | TRBD1 | 13 | TRBV5-1 | . | TGCGCCAGCAGCGGGGGACAGGGAATTGAGCAGTACTTC | CASSGGQGIEQYF
TRBJ2-5 | . | 13 | TRBV5-1 | . | TGCGCCAGCAGCGCGGACCCCCAAGAGACCCAGTACTTC | CASSADPQETQYF
TRBJ2-7 | . | 15 | TRBV23-1 | once | TGCGCCAGCAGTCAAAGCCCCGGTCGCTCTGGCGAGCAGTACTTC | CASSQSPGRSGEQYF
TRBJ2-3 | TRBD2 | 16 | TRBV27 | . | TGTGCCAGCAGTCCCATTAGCGGGAGGGGAACAGATACGCAGTATTTT | CASSPISGRGTDTQYF
TRBJ2-3 | . | 15 | TRBV5-8 | once | TGTGCCAGCGGAACACTTAGTGCTAGCACAGATACGCAGTATTTT | CASGTLSASTDTQYF
TRBJ1-3 | . | 15 | TRBV4-2 | . | TGTGCCAGCAGCCCTACAGGGAACTCTGGAAACACCATATATTTT | CASSPTGNSGNTIYF
TRBJ1-1 | . | 14 | TRBV6-5 | . | TGTGCCAGCAGTTGGGCAGATACAAACACTGAAGCTTTCTTT | CASSWADTNTEAFF
TRBJ2-5 | TRBD2 | 15 | TRBV5-8 | . | TGTGCCAGCAGCCTTAGCGGGAGGGCCACAGAGACCCAGTACTTC | CASSLSGRATETQYF
TRBJ2-5 | . | 13 | TRBV28 | once | TGTGCCAGCTCCCGGGGGTACCAAGAGACCCAGTACTTC | CASSRGYQETQYF
TRBJ1-4 | . | 12 | TRBV2 | . | TGTGCCAGCAGGAAGGAGGGCGCGAAACTGTTTTTT | CASRKEGAKLFF
TRBJ2-7 | TRBD2 | 16 | TRBV19 | . | TGTGCCAGTAGTATTGGAGCTAGCGGGACCGTATACGAGCAGTACTTC | CASSIGASGTVYEQYF
TRBJ2-7 | . | 13 | TRBV29-1 | . | TGCAGCGTTGAATTACAGGAGGCATACGAGCAGTACTTC | CSVELQEAYEQYF
TRBJ2-7 | TRBD2 | 16 | TRBV6-6 | . | TGTGCCAGCAGTTACTCCGCTAGCGGGTTATCCTACGAGCAGTACTTC | CASSYSASGLSYEQYF
TRBJ1-1 | . | 13 | TRBV6-5 | few | TGTGCCAGCAGTTACGCCCCTGCAACTGAAGCTTTCTTT | CASSYAPATEAFF
TRBJ2-7 | TRBD1 | 15 | TRBV7-2 | . | TGTGCCAGCAGCTTAGGGTGGGGACAGCCCTACGAGCAGTACTTC | CASSLGWGQPYEQYF
TRBJ1-5 | . | 14 | TRBV27 | . | TGTGCCAGCAGTTCAGGGGTTGGCAATCAGCCCCAGCATTTT | CASSSGVGNQPQHF
TRBJ2-5 | TRBD2 | 15 | TRBV5-1 | once | TGCGCCAGCAGCCTGGTTCCGGGGGGCCAAGAGACCCAGTACTTC | CASSLVPGGQETQYF
TRBJ2-7 | TRBD1 | 13 | TRBV5-1 | . | TGCGCCAGCCAGGAGGGACAGGGCTACGAGCAGTACTTC | CASQEGQGYEQYF
TRBJ2-6 | TRBD1 | 15 | TRBV6-5 | . | TGTGCCAGCAGTTACACAGGGGCTGGGGCCAACGTCCTGACTTTC | CASSYTGAGANVLTF
TRBJ1-1 | TRBD1 | 18 | TRBV7-6 | . | TGTGCCAGCAGCCCGACCGCCGGGACAGGGATTAGGTCCACTGAAGCTTTCTTT | CASSPTAGTGIRSTEAFF
TRBJ2-2 | . | 13 | TRBV6-5 | . | TGTGCCAGCAGTTACCTGAACACCGGGGAGCTGTTTTTT | CASSYLNTGELFF
TRBJ2-5 | . | 14 | TRBV9 | . | TGTGCCAGCAGCGTACATGGCCGTGAGGAGACCCAGTACTTC | CASSVHGREETQYF
TRBJ2-3 | . | 15 | TRBV2 | . | TGTGCCAGCAGTATCACGGCCCATAGCACAGATACGCAGTATTTT | CASSITAHSTDTQYF
TRBJ2-7 | . | 15 | TRBV19 | . | TGTGCCAGTAGTTCGGACAACTCAAACTCCTACGAGCAGTACTTC | CASSSDNSNSYEQYF
TRBJ2-1 | . | 16 | TRBV7-9 | . | TGTGCCAGCAGCCAATCGGGGACCCTTTGGGGCGATGAGCAGTTCTTC | CASSQSGTLWGDEQFF
TRBJ2-1 | . | 15 | TRBV25-1 | . | TGTGCCAGCAGTGAGGGAGAGGCCCGCTACAATGAGCAGTTCTTC | CASSEGEARYNEQFF
TRBJ2-7 | . | 16 | TRBV5-4 | once | TGTGCCAGCAGCTTCGGATCAGGGTCGATTACCTACGAGCAGTACTTC | CASSFGSGSITYEQYF
TRBJ2-3 | TRBD2 | 16 | TRBV2 | . | TGTGCCAGCAGTGTCTGGACTAGCGGGATCACAGATACGCAGTATTTT | CASSVWTSGITDTQYF
TRBJ2-7 | TRBD2 | 18 | TRBV4-1 | . | TGCGCCAGCAGCCCCGTAGCGGGAGGCCGAGGTGGGTTCTACGAGCAGTACTTC | CASSPVAGGRGGFYEQYF
TRBJ2-2 | TRBD2 | 18 | TRBV11-2 | . | TGTGCCAGCAGCTCGGGACTAGCGGGACGGTCGAGGACCGGGGAGCTGTTTTTT | CASSSGLAGRSRTGELFF
TRBJ2-3 | . | 11 | TRBV2 | . | TGTGCCAGCAGTCTACAAGATACGCAGTATTTT | CASSLQDTQYF
TRBJ2-7 | . | 15 | TRBV6-6 | . | TGTGCCAGCAGCCCCCTCAGAGGAGAGGCCTACGAGCAGTACTTC | CASSPLRGEAYEQYF
TRBJ1-2 | . | 15 | TRBV7-8 | . | TGTGCCAGCAGCACTCTTCCTGGCAGGGATTATGGCTACACCTTC | CASSTLPGRDYGYTF
TRBJ2-1 | TRBD1 | 13 | TRBV19 | . | TGTGCCAGTAGTATCGCCTCGGACAGGGAGGCGTTCTTC | CASSIASDREAFF
TRBJ2-3 | . | 15 | TRBV19 | . | TGTGCCAGTAGTCCCGGGGGACGGGGCACAGATACGCAGTATTTT | CASSPGGRGTDTQYF
TRBJ2-7 | TRBD2 | 13 | TRBV27 | . | TGTGCCAGCAGTTTAGCGGGAGTGGAAGAGCAGTACTTC | CASSLAGVEEQYF
TRBJ2-2 | . | 14 | TRBV5-4 | . | TGTGCCAGCAGCTGGAACGGGGACACCGGGGAGCTGTTTTTT | CASSWNGDTGELFF
TRBJ1-4 | . | 16 | TRBV5-4 | once | TGTGCCAGCAGCTTGGACGGCAGGCGATTTAATGAAAAACTGTTTTTT | CASSLDGRRFNEKLFF
TRBJ1-4 | TRBD1 | 15 | TRBV27 | once | TGTGCCAGCAGTTTACGACAGGGAACGGGTGAAAAACTGTTTTTT | CASSLRQGTGEKLFF
TRBJ2-5 | TRBD2 | 16 | TRBV19 | . | TGTGCCAGTAGTATAACACTGACTAGCGGGACGGAGACCCAGTACTTC | CASSITLTSGTETQYF
TRBJ1-2 | . | 14 | TRBV4-1 | . | TGCGCCAGCAGCCCTCTAAGATGGAACTATGGCTACACCTTC | CASSPLRWNYGYTF
TRBJ2-3 | . | 16 | TRBV27 | . | TGTGCCAGCAGTCCAGCAGCTCATTCCCGACCAGATACGCAGTATTTT | CASSPAAHSRPDTQYF